These 17 T cell receptor beta chains came from one sample sequenced in a study of PD-1 blockade in classical Hodgkin lymphoma. Sequenced by immunoSEQ multiplex PCR; TCRdb stores in-frame clones only, minus some. The sample has around 65,000 clones, 85% to 90% seen once. Following autologous stem cell transplantation, relapse occurred in every patient, and exposure to brentuximab vedotin varied. Sequenced material: peripheral blood mononuclear cells (PBMCs), taken at baseline. The origin of the receptors is a human donor with classical Hodgkin lymphoma.

The chain has TRBV9 and TRBJ2-5; D possibly corresponds to TRBD2 (6 bases). CDR1 is SGDLS, CDR2 YYNGEE, per germline. The germline V and J ends were trimmed by 4 bases and 3 bases, with 16 bases remaining between them. The CDR3 loop spans 15 amino acids. CDR3 residues: CASSPRWGVEETQYF. In DNA, the CDR3 is TGTGCCAGCAGCCCCCGGTGGGGGGTAGAAGAGACCCAGTACTTC.

Regarding this clone: A much more abundant neighbour one base away suggests this may be a read error. The same CDR3 also results from other DNA sequences found in this sample. The chain links TRBV6-5 to TRBJ1-6; D remains unclear. The CDR3 is made up of 15 amino acids. Germline-derived CDR1 and CDR2 are MNHEY and SVGAGI. The V end was cut by 6 bases, the J end by 6 bases, with 15 bases between. The CDR3 region is CASSPVMEGNSPLHF. CDR3 in DNA: TGTGCCAGCAGCCCTGTGATGGAGGGTAATTCACCCCTCCACTTT.

This clone occurred once. V and J are TRBV29-1 and TRBJ2-1, with D tentatively TRBD2 (6 bases). From germline, CDR1 is SQVTM and CDR2 ANQGSEA. With 1 base removed from V and 2 bases from J, the gap between germline ends came to 15 bases. This CDR3 spans 16 amino acids. CDR3 region: CSVEGQMAGTYNEQFF. The CDR3 nucleotides are TGCAGCGTTGAAGGTCAAATGGCGGGGACCTACAATGAGCAGTTCTTC.

The rearrangement uses TRBV6-1 and TRBJ1-1, with D unresolved. This CDR3 spans 13 amino acids. Germline CDR1 is MNHNS and CDR2 is SASEGT. The ends were cut back, 7 bases at V and 0 bases at J, with 9 bases in the middle. The CDR3 DNA reads as TGTGCCAGCACGGCGGGAATGAACACTGAAGCTTTCTTT. This sequence encodes CASTAGMNTEAFF.

This CDR3 reads CASSSGSNYNEQFF. The CDR3 DNA sequence: TGTGCCAGTAGTAGCGGGAGTAACTACAATGAGCAGTTCTTC. The V call is TRBV19, the J call TRBJ2-1; 7 bases fit TRBD2. The V gene's germline CDR1 is LNHDA and CDR2 SQIVND (reference sequence). V lost 4 bases to trimming and J lost 3 bases; unmatched junction nucleotides: 3. The CDR3 length is 14 residues.

The chain joins TRBV5-4 to TRBJ2-7; tentatively, D is TRBD1 (6 bases). Germline V gene sequence: CDR1 SGHNT, CDR2 YYREEE (reference sequence). Between the trimmed V and J ends, which lost 0 bases and 7 bases, there was a span of 14 bases. The CDR3 sequence is 14 residues long. Here the CDR3 DNA reads TGTGCCAGCAGCTTGGAGTCATTGAGGGGGGAGCAGTACTTC. This gives the protein CASSLESLRGEQYF. The whole variable domain, filled in from reference TRBV5-4 and TRBJ2-7, reads ETGVTQSPTHLIKTRGQQVTLRCSSQSGHNTVSWYQQALGQGPQFIFQYYREEENGRGNFPPRFSGLQFPNYSSELNVNALELDDSALYLCASSLESLRGEQYFGPGTRLTVT.

This chain links TRBV2 with TRBJ1-5; D possibly corresponds to TRBD1 (5 bases). Germline V CDR1 and CDR2: SNHLY, FYNNEI. The V gene lost 10 bases and the J gene lost 2 bases, with 15 bases spanning the gap. The CDR3 runs to 14 residues. The CDR3 is CAIGEGNGNQPQHF. In nucleotides, the CDR3 is TGTGCCATCGGCGAGGGGAATGGCAATCAGCCCCAGCATTTT.

CDR3 loop: CASSPLTLAYEQFF. CDR3 bases: TGTGCCAGCAGTCCTCTTACCCTAGCCTATGAGCAGTTCTTC. The chain links TRBV27 to TRBJ2-1, with D possibly matching TRBD2 (5 bases). This CDR3 comprises 14 residues. The V gene's germline CDR1 is MNHEY and CDR2 SMNVEV (reference sequence). V lost 5 bases, J lost 8 bases, and 16 bases lay in between.

This chain joins TRBV30 and TRBJ2-2; D uncertain. This CDR3 has 12 residues. Germline CDR1 GTSNPN, CDR2 SVGIG (reference sequence). Trimming shortened V by 5 bases and J by 5 bases, and 9 bases separated the two germline ends. The CDR3 spells CAWGIQTGELFF. The CDR3 DNA reads TGTGCCTGGGGGATTCAAACCGGGGAGCTGTTTTTT.

The chain joins TRBV7-2 to TRBJ1-4, with TRBD1 matching over 8 bases. In germline, CDR1 is SGHTA, CDR2 FQGNSA. The CDR3 extends over 18 amino acids. J was trimmed by 6 bases and V by 2 bases; bases with no gene match: 14. CDR3 coding DNA: TGTGCCAGCAGCTTAAAGCCCATAGCAGGGGGCCTCTATGAAAAACTGTTTTTT. Protein sequence: CASSLKPIAGGLYEKLFF.

The chain uses TRBV10-2 and TRBJ1-3; D might be TRBD1 (6 bases). This CDR3 is built from 14 residues. The ends were cut back, 8 bases at V and 0 bases at J, with 11 bases in the middle. Germline V gives CDR1 WSHSY, CDR2 SAAADI. CDR3 sequence: CASSGHFSGNTIYF. The CDR3 coding sequence is TGCGCCAGCTCGGGACACTTCTCTGGAAACACCATATATTTT.

The chain carries TRBV27 and TRBJ1-1; D is possibly TRBD1 (6 bases). The CDR3 covers 12 residues. V was clipped by 6 bases and J by 5 bases, with 10 bases between them. CDR1 is MNHEY, CDR2 SMNVEV, per germline (reference sequence). CDR3 sequence reads: CASSQTGTEAFF. As DNA, the CDR3 is TGTGCCAGCAGCCAAACAGGGACTGAAGCTTTCTTT.

The V and J genes are TRBV4-1 and TRBJ2-7, with D possibly TRBD2 on 6 matching bases. The V end lost 0 bases, the J end lost 5 bases, and 32 bases lay between the germline ends. The CDR3 runs 21 residues. Germline V lookup: CDR1 MGHRA, CDR2 YSYEKL. This chain's CDR3 is CASSQDRFYLLGRRMDHEQYF. The CDR3 nucleotides are TGCGCCAGCAGCCAAGATCGGTTTTATCTTTTAGGGAGGAGAATGGATCACGAGCAGTACTTC.

The chain links TRBV10-1 to TRBJ2-1, with 13 bases identical to TRBD2. J was trimmed by 12 bases and V by 8 bases; bases with no gene match: 7. The CDR3 is 13 amino acids. In germline, CDR1 is WNHNN, CDR2 SYGVQD (reference sequence). CDR3 sequence (DNA): TGCGCCAGCGGAGGACTAGCGGGGGTGGGGCAGTTCTTC. Protein sequence: CASGGLAGVGQFF.

The V gene is TRBV6-1, the J gene TRBJ1-3, with 9 positions matching TRBD1. CDR1 MNHNS and CDR2 SASEGT come from the germline V gene. J was trimmed by 5 bases and V by 2 bases; bases with no gene match: 19. The CDR3 runs to 20 residues. This chain's CDR3 is CASSERRGTGLSFRRNTIYF. The CDR3, as DNA: TGTGCCAGCAGTGAACGGCGGGGGACAGGGCTGTCTTTTCGCAGAAACACCATATATTTT.

The CDR3 spells CASSRGVNDYGYTF. CDR3 bases: TGTGCCAGCAGCCGAGGAGTGAACGACTATGGCTACACCTTC. The V gene is TRBV7-9, the J gene TRBJ1-2; no definite D call. CDR1 is SEHNR and CDR2 is FQNEAQ in the germline V gene (reference sequence). This CDR3 region has 14 residues. Trimming took 5 bases from V and 3 from J, leaving 13 bases between them.

J is TRBJ2-3 and V is TRBV7-9; tentatively, D is TRBD1 (6 bases). From germline, CDR1 is SEHNR and CDR2 FQNEAQ (reference sequence). V gave up 6 bases and J gave up 3 bases, with 10 bases separating them. The CDR3 runs to 13 residues. The CDR3 loop reads CASRHRETDTQYF. The CDR3 region has the DNA TGTGCCAGCAGACACAGGGAAACAGATACGCAGTATTTT.